Each of the 31 T cell receptor beta chains below was sequenced from the same sample in a study of shared clonotypes between healthy human individuals. Method: immunoSEQ multiplex PCR; TCRdb's copy keeps in-frame clones and lacks some. The sample records about 1.1 million clones, roughly 80% being singletons. The sample consisted of memory CD4+ T cells from PBMCs. The subset is: CD45RA-negative fraction. The receptors come from a man in his late teens or twenties in good health. Some clones in this sample may be carry-over from other donors' samples.

As DNA, the CDR3 is TGTGCCAGCAGCACCAGCCGCGGGAGCGGTGACGAGCAGTACTTC. Amino acid sequence: CASSTSRGSGDEQYF. The J gene is TRBJ2-5, the V gene TRBV7-9; 7 bases are shared with TRBD2. The DNA end favors TRBJ2-7, so the J call may be wrong. CDR1 SEHNR and CDR2 FQNEAQ come from the germline V gene (reference sequence). CDR3 size: 15 residues.

The gene calls are TRBV7-9 and TRBJ1-3; TRBD1 is a possible D gene (5 bases). V lost 5 bases to trimming and J lost 2 bases, with 13 bases between them. Germline CDR1 SEHNR, CDR2 FQNEAQ (reference sequence). The CDR3 sequence is 15 residues long. The CDR3: CASSPPGAAGNTIYF. For the CDR3, the DNA is TGTGCCAGCAGCCCCCCTGGGGCAGCTGGAAACACCATATATTTT.

A word on this clone: At the DNA level, this CDR3 is encoded by other sequences in the same sample as well. The CDR3 DNA reads as TGCAGTGCGCGTTTGGACAATGAGCAGTTCTTC. Protein product: CSARLDNEQFF. This chain uses TRBV20-1 with TRBJ2-1; D remains unclear. The V gene's germline CDR1 is DFQATT and CDR2 SNEGSKA (reference sequence). The length of the CDR3 is 11 residues. Between the trimmed V and J ends, which lost 6 bases and 5 bases, there was a span of 8 bases.

This chain connects TRBV28 to TRBJ1-2, with D unresolved. The CDR3 is 12 residues long. V shed 9 bases and J shed 7 bases, with 15 bases lying between them. The germline V gene has CDR1 MDHEN and CDR2 SYDVKM. CDR3 amino acids: CASKRSPGGYTF. In DNA, the CDR3 is TGTGCCAGTAAACGATCCCCGGGTGGCTACACCTTC.

The chain combines TRBV6-1 with TRBJ1-5; no definite D call. The length of the CDR3 is 14 residues. Germline values: CDR1 MNHNS, CDR2 SASEGT. The V and J ends lost 6 bases and 0 bases respectively, with 9 bases between them. The CDR3 coding sequence is TGTGCCAGCAGCCTCACTTCTAGCAATCAGCCCCAGCATTTT. Its translation: CASSLTSSNQPQHF.

The chain employs TRBV28 and TRBJ1-1, with a tentative D call TRBD1 (6 bases). V was shortened by 6 bases and J by 1 base, with 12 bases between the two germline ends. There are 14 residues in the CDR3. Looked up from germline, CDR1 is MDHEN and CDR2 is SYDVKM. As DNA, the CDR3 is TGTGCCAGCAGACGACAGGTACAGAACACTGAAGCTTTCTTT. It encodes CASRRQVQNTEAFF.

The gene calls are TRBV5-1 and TRBJ1-1; D is unresolved. The V end lost 0 bases, the J end lost 4 bases, and 13 bases lay between the germline ends. CDR3 length equals 15 residues. The germline CDR1 and CDR2 sequences are SGHRS and YFSETQ. CDR3 in DNA: TGCGCCAGCAGCTTGGCGGAGAGTCGGGTCACTGAAGCTTTCTTT. It yields the protein CASSLAESRVTEAFF.

V is TRBV11-3 and J is TRBJ2-1; tentatively, D is TRBD2 (5 bases). This CDR3 contains 15 residues. In germline, CDR1 is SGHNT, CDR2 YENEEA. Trimming cost V 5 bases and J 9 bases, with 20 bases left between them. In DNA form, the CDR3 reads TGTGCCAGCAGCGGGGAGCTGGCCGACGTGGGTGAGCAGTTCTTC. Protein product: CASSGELADVGEQFF.

V is TRBV5-1 and J is TRBJ2-7; D is unresolved. The CDR3 length is 13 residues. Trimming took 0 bases from V and 10 from J, leaving 14 bases between them. CDR1 is SGHRS and CDR2 is YFSETQ in the germline V gene. CDR3 sequence: CASSLGVQADQYF. The CDR3, as DNA: TGCGCCAGCAGCTTGGGGGTGCAGGCCGACCAGTACTTC. The whole variable domain, remainder taken from reference TRBV5-1 and TRBJ2-7, is KAGVTQTPRYLIKTRGQQVTLSCSPISGHRSVSWYQQTPGQGLQFLFEYFSETQRNKGNFPGRFSGRQFSNSRSEMNVSTLELGDSALYLCASSLGVQADQYFGPGTRLTVT.

The J gene is TRBJ2-7, the V gene TRBV27; TRBD2 matches 11 bases. Germline V gene data show CDR1 as MNHEY and CDR2 as SMNVEV (reference sequence). V lost 3 bases and J lost 0; bases outside the gene matches: 1. The CDR3 totals 15 residues. The CDR3 reads CASSLGLAASYEQYF. CDR3 coding DNA: TGTGCCAGCAGTTTGGGACTAGCGGCCTCCTACGAGCAGTACTTC.

This chain uses TRBV15 with TRBJ2-4; weak D call: TRBD2 (5 bases). This CDR3 spans 15 amino acids. Germline V gene lookup returns CDR1 LNHNV and CDR2 YYDKDF (reference sequence). V shed 2 bases and J shed 0 bases, with 8 bases lying between them. In nucleotides, the CDR3 is TGTGCCACCAGCAGATCGGGGATAGCCAAAAACATTCAGTACTTC. Protein product: CATSRSGIAKNIQYF.

Worth noting for this clone: Being one base from a much bigger clone, this may be a read error. The sample has other DNA sequences that encode this CDR3 too. The genes are TRBV30 and TRBJ2-7; 9 bases are shared with TRBD2. CDR1 and CDR2 (germline): GTSNPN, SVGIG (reference sequence). The CDR3 extends over 13 amino acids. The ends lost 5 bases at V and 2 bases at J; junction bases unmatched: 4. The CDR3: CAWGSGRPYEQYF. The CDR3 DNA reads TGTGCCTGGGGTAGCGGGAGACCCTACGAGCAGTACTTC.

This clone was seen more than once but under ten times. The chain links TRBV27 to TRBJ1-2, with D perhaps TRBD1 (5 bases). Germline CDR1 reads MNHEY; CDR2 reads SMNVEV (reference sequence). The ends were cut back, 4 bases at V and 5 bases at J, with 17 bases in the middle. The CDR3 is 15 amino acids. CDR3 sequence reads: CASSYRDQGAYGYTF. CDR3 in DNA: TGTGCCAGCAGTTACCGGGACCAAGGCGCTTATGGCTACACCTTC.

The V and J genes are TRBV7-2 and TRBJ1-2, with TRBD1 matching 8 bases. The CDR3 is 17 residues long. Trimming cost V 7 bases and J 7 bases; bases outside gene matches: 20. The germline gives CDR1 SGHTA, CDR2 FQGNSA. The CDR3 bases are TGTGCCAGCACACCCCCGGTTACGGGGTCAGGGGGCGGTGGCTACACCTTC. It specifies CASTPPVTGSGGGGYTF.

The chain has TRBV4-2 and TRBJ1-1; D is unclear. V lost 8 bases and J 1 base, leaving 11 bases between the germline ends. The CDR3 is made up of 13 amino acids. The germline gives CDR1 LGHNA, CDR2 YNFKEQ. The CDR3 protein is CASGLRGNTEAFF. CDR3 bases: TGTGCCAGCGGGCTGCGAGGGAACACTGAAGCTTTCTTT.

This clone is a singleton in its sample. The chain joins TRBV18 to TRBJ2-5; maybe TRBD1 (6 bases). TRBJ2-7 matches the DNA end more closely, so the J call is doubtful. The CDR3 loop spans 12 amino acids. The germline gives CDR1 KGHSH, CDR2 LQKENI. The CDR3 sequence: CASSPQGSEQYF. Here the CDR3 DNA reads TGTGCCAGCTCACCTCAGGGGTCCGAGCAGTACTTC.

This clone was found a few times. This chain connects TRBV4-2 to TRBJ2-1; no firm D call. The CDR3 is 17 amino acids. V lost 0 bases, J lost 0 bases, and 12 bases lay in between. The V gene's germline CDR1 is LGHNA and CDR2 YNFKEQ. CDR3 sequence (DNA): TGTGCCAGCAGCCAAGATGGGCGTTGGAGCTCCTACAATGAGCAGTTCTTC. This gives the protein CASSQDGRWSSYNEQFF.

This clone was seen more than once but under ten times. At the DNA level, this CDR3 is encoded by other sequences in the same sample as well. The CDR3, as DNA: TGTGCCAGCAGCTTAGACGGGACAGGGGGTTACGAGCAGTACTTC. It encodes CASSLDGTGGYEQYF. The rearrangement joins TRBV7-2 to TRBJ2-7, with 11 bases matching TRBD1. CDR1 SGHTA and CDR2 FQGNSA come from the germline V gene. Trimming removed 1 base from V and 4 bases from J; junction bases left unmatched: 3. The CDR3 runs 15 residues.

This clone was detected only a few times. This chain connects TRBV4-1 to TRBJ2-2; D remains ambiguous. V lost 8 bases, J lost 0 bases, and 13 bases lay in between. Per germline, CDR1 MGHRA and CDR2 YSYEKL. The CDR3 spans 15 residues. The chain's CDR3 is CASRMFDSNTGELFF. For the CDR3, the DNA is TGCGCCAGCCGGATGTTCGATTCGAACACCGGGGAGCTGTTTTTT.

This clone has at least ten counts. Other nucleotide sequences in the sample specify the same CDR3. This chain joins TRBV30 and TRBJ2-5; tentatively, D is TRBD1 (6 bases). The CDR3 covers 14 residues. Trimming cost V 3 bases and J 2 bases, with 13 bases left between them. The germline CDR1 and CDR2 sequences are GTSNPN and SVGIG (reference sequence). The CDR3 DNA reads as TGTGCCTGGAGCCGACAGGTTCGACAAGAGACCCAGTACTTC. The encoded protein is CAWSRQVRQETQYF.

CDR3 protein: CASSFTGETEAFF. CDR3 coding DNA: TGTGCCAGCAGCTTTACAGGGGAGACTGAAGCTTTCTTT. The rearrangement links TRBV11-2 to TRBJ1-1; 7 positions match TRBD1. This CDR3 is built from 13 residues. J gave up 5 bases and V 3 bases, and 3 bases lay outside the gene matches. CDR1 is SGHAT, CDR2 FQNNGV, per germline.

Concerning this clone: The sample has other DNA sequences that encode this CDR3 too. CDR3 residues: CASSLGGFNYGYTF. The DNA of the CDR3 is TGTGCCAGCAGTTTAGGGGGTTTTAACTATGGCTACACCTTC. The J gene is TRBJ1-2, the V gene TRBV28, with TRBD1 as a possible D gene (5 bases). Germline loops: CDR1 MDHEN, CDR2 SYDVKM. The CDR3 is made up of 14 amino acids. Trimming took off 2 bases at V and 1 base at J, with 8 bases between the two ends.

This clone has just one count. The V and J genes are TRBV19 and TRBJ1-2, with D possibly TRBD1 on 5 matching bases. The CDR3 sequence is 15 residues long. Germline values: CDR1 LNHDA, CDR2 SQIVND (reference sequence). Trimming took off 2 bases at V and 7 bases at J, with 17 bases between the two ends. The CDR3 is CASSITLRGRIGYTF. CDR3 in DNA: TGTGCCAGTAGTATAACTTTACGGGGACGAATTGGCTACACCTTC.

V gene TRBV5-4 combines with J gene TRBJ1-3; no firm D call. The V and J ends lost 4 bases and 6 bases respectively, with 8 bases between them. CDR1 is SGHNT, CDR2 YYREEE, per germline (reference sequence). The CDR3 contains 12 residues. CDR3 bases: TGTGCCAGCAGCCGGGATGAAAACACCATATATTTT. This encodes CASSRDENTIYF.

This chain links TRBV6-1 with TRBJ2-2; D unresolved. V lost 2 bases and J lost 4, with 5 bases in between. This CDR3 region has 13 residues. Per germline, CDR1 MNHNS and CDR2 SASEGT. CDR3 protein: CASSEQPTGELFF. Here the CDR3 DNA reads TGTGCCAGCAGTGAACAGCCCACCGGGGAGCTGTTTTTT.

Comments on this clone: This is likely an artifact of a read error, given a far larger clone one base away. This rearrangement joins TRBV4-1 to TRBJ2-7; D call uncertain. The CDR3 runs 14 residues. Germline V gene lookup returns CDR1 MGHRA and CDR2 YSYEKL. The V and J ends lost 4 bases and 5 bases respectively, with 15 bases between them. The CDR3 DNA is TGCGCCAGCAGCCCGACACGAACTTCCCACGAGCAGTACTTC. The encoded protein is CASSPTRTSHEQYF.

The gene calls are TRBV5-6 and TRBJ2-3; D gene unclear. The CDR3 loop spans 16 amino acids. Germline V gene sequence: CDR1 SGHDT, CDR2 YYEEEE. V dropped 3 bases and J dropped 0 bases, with 14 bases sitting between them. In DNA, the CDR3 is TGTGCCAGCAGCTCTTTCACCGGGTCTAGCACAGATACGCAGTATTTT. The encoded protein is CASSSFTGSSTDTQYF.

V and J are TRBV20-1 and TRBJ1-1, with D possibly TRBD1 on 5 matching bases. The CDR3 sequence is 10 residues long. CDR1 DFQATT and CDR2 SNEGSKA come from the germline V gene (reference sequence). V dropped 4 bases and J dropped 6 bases, with 6 bases sitting between them. The CDR3 is CSAKGAEAFF. The CDR3 DNA reads TGCAGTGCTAAAGGGGCTGAAGCTTTCTTT.

The chain has TRBV5-1 and TRBJ2-6, with TRBD1 identical over 9 bases. Germline V gene lookup returns CDR1 SGHRS and CDR2 YFSETQ. V dropped 1 base and J dropped 0; count of bases not matched to a gene: 8. The CDR3 runs to 19 residues. The CDR3 DNA sequence: TGCGCCAGCAGCTTGCTAGACACAGGGGGCAGCTCTGGGGCCAACGTCCTGACTTTC. Translated, it gives CASSLLDTGGSSGANVLTF.

The V and J genes are TRBV28 and TRBJ1-2; D uncertain. Germline V gene sequence: CDR1 MDHEN, CDR2 SYDVKM. The CDR3 totals 11 residues. Deletions cut 5 bases from V and 3 bases from J, with 4 bases between. The CDR3: CASSVDYGYTF. DNA of the CDR3: TGTGCCAGCAGTGTAGACTATGGCTACACCTTC.

About this clone itself: This same CDR3 is encoded by further DNA sequences in the sample. The CDR3 nucleotides are TGCGCCAGCAGTTCTACTAGCGGGAGCCACAATGAGCAGTTCTTC. Translating it yields CASSSTSGSHNEQFF. This chain uses TRBV5-1 with TRBJ2-1; TRBD2 matches 11 bases. Germline V gene lookup returns CDR1 SGHRS and CDR2 YFSETQ. V shed 5 bases and J 5 bases; nucleotides not matched to a gene: 6. The CDR3 is 15 amino acids.